There are a few counts of the clone carrying this T cell receptor (beta chain). Its antigen is as yet unknown. The source of the sample is a study of response to subunit inactivated influenza vaccine. TCRdb reprocessed the RT-PCR reads via MiXCR and lists one record per CDR3 protein. The profile shows 800,000 or so distinct CDR3 sequences, approximately 22% of them singletons. General study results and limits: Few additional T cells are recruited per seasonal influenza vaccination, authors suggested.

Trimming at V came to 1 base and at J to 2 bases, leaving 3 bases not matched to a gene. The CDR3 has 15 residues. The genes are TRBV12-3 or TRBV12-4 and TRBJ2-3; 7 bases agree with TRBD1. The sequencing used PBMCs from blood, collected about 5 days after vaccination. This TCR was recovered from a man between 50 and 59 years old who received an inactivated influenza vaccine. Here the CDR3 DNA reads TGTGCCAGCAGTTTAGAGGGGGCCTTCACAGATACGCAGTATTTT. This codes for CASSLEGAFTDTQYF.